This record concerns one T cell receptor beta chain sequence. Its recognized antigen is unknown. Base qualities are not provided; no much larger clone lies one nucleotide away. V is clipped by 0 bases and J by 3 bases, and the sequence between their germline boundaries is 14 bases long. CDR3 length: 15 amino acids, cysteine to phenylalanine. Of all the DNA, just the CDR3 is kept, 45 bases in frame from base 1. According to the germline V gene (reference sequence), CDR1 reads GTSNPN and CDR2 reads SVGIG. These data are taken from a study of cytomegalovirus exposure and HLA in healthy donors (dated by TCRdb to 2016 to 2017). Regarding the research as a whole: In an earlier analysis of fewer than 750 of the donors, about 260 Gb of sequence data and some 120 million unique TCR beta sequences from 150 million to 200 million T cells were reported. The study was designed to test whether signatures of past pathogen exposure could be identified by cataloging public T cell receptors. High-throughput TCR immunosequencing, statistical association of individual TCRs with disease status, and machine learning were combined to predict cytomegalovirus infection status. Of the 398 genotyped donors, approximately 82% fell in the genetic ancestry cluster associated with self-reported Caucasian donors. In the later analysis, no new phenotypic data were used to find candidate immune exposures; instead, reliance was placed on TCR beta sequences and their occurrence across donors. HLA typing covered class I and class II loci at four-digit resolution. In a later genetic analysis, genome-wide SNP genotypes for about 55% of the roughly 700 donors were used, and that subset was treated as a discovery cohort. In an earlier analysis of roughly 540 of the donors, high-throughput TCR beta sequencing was used to judge whether each TCR beta V gene segment behaved as functional or pseudogenic. A later analysis re-examined previously published TCR beta repertoires from 610 or so donors and added high-resolution HLA genotyping to investigate patterns of TCR occurrence. The number of donors typed differed by locus, with roughly 620-640 for A, B, C, DRB1 and DQB1, roughly 520 for DQA1, over 600 for DPA1, and around 460 for DPB1. All discovery cohort repertoires had been generated on a single sequencing platform. Roughly 300 gigabases of sequencing data and around 88 million unique TCR sequences made up an early release that covered nearly 650 HLA-typed donors. A separate validation cohort of roughly 130 different subjects was used in addition to the roughly 700-subject first cohort. Donor age, sex, ethnicity and CMV serostatus were compiled together with the repertoire data. Using immunosequencing, the study profiled T cell repertoires from around 670 subjects and related those repertoires to cytomegalovirus serostatus. Roughly 5 DR-DQ haplotypes were handled as single units for association and clustering because linkage in the cohort was strong. Across some 400 genotyped donors of the cohort, an average of approximately 200,000 unique TCR beta nucleotide sequences per donor were sequenced, and 15% to 20% of those sequences were non-productive. What the work shows at the level of the full study, not this receptor alone: A later analysis reported that several top co-occurrence clusters appeared linked to parvovirus B19, influenza, CMV and Epstein-Barr virus. Compared with equally common non-associated chains, HLA-associated TCR beta chains in a later analysis were more clonally expanded and had lower generation probabilities. CMV serostatus was the only immune exposure information available for the cohort. In this cohort, only TCR beta chains were sequenced, and detectable features were limited by the absence of alpha or paired-chain data. The presence/absence analyses assumed that sequencing depth was roughly uniform across donors, and that assumption may not be true. The authors suggested that the approach could potentially be generalized to other disease states and immunological phenotypes. Because some donors lacked HLA typing at each locus, the association tests relied only on the typed subset. V-gene and J-gene trimming of TCR beta chains was associated with a missense DCLRE1C variant in a later genetic analysis, and the association was replicated in an independent cohort. A group of highly shared sequence variants was considered likely to be a technical artifact of the sequencing pipeline. A further reported finding was that TCR beta sequences accurately predicted the HLA-A and HLA-B alleles for most subjects in the first cohort. The classifier was reported to diagnose cytomegalovirus status with high specificity and sensitivity in both the original cohort and the validation cohort. The earlier analysis of some 560 of the donors excluded roughly 17 rarely observed V segments, including chromosome 9 orphons, because counts were too low. Three of the identified cytomegalovirus-associated TCR beta chains were confirmed in vitro to be specific for cytomegalovirus antigens. An earlier analysis of several hundred of the donors showed that most TCR beta V segments appeared in productive rearrangements either about 87% or about 30% of the time, which broadly matched IMGT annotations. According to a later analysis, most CMV-associated TCR beta chains appeared to be HLA-restricted, and the HLA associations seemed to be driven largely by CMV exposure. Because the 87-base-pair reads could not distinguish some IMGT-functional V segments, including TRBV6-2 and TRBV6-3, those segments were excluded. A total of 164 TCR beta chains were listed by the study as associated with cytomegalovirus. When HLA alleles, especially DR and DQ, strongly co-occurred, TCR associations were difficult to assign to individual alleles. In a later analysis, the rate of TCR association differed among HLA loci, with DRB1 alleles having the most associated TCRs and HLA-C alleles having the fewest. Across donors, most TCR sequences were observed very rarely, whereas some public TCRs were present in many individuals. Linkage disequilibrium might explain the correlated functional status among segregating V segments, but an unknown experimental factor could not be ruled out. According to a later genetic analysis, donors in an Asian-associated ancestry cluster had fewer N-insertions in productive TCRs than the approximately 650-donor mean. At a false discovery rate of 0.05, a later analysis linked 15,000 to 20,000 TCR beta sequences to specific HLA alleles.

The cohort was made up of roughly 670 healthy bone marrow donors. At the time of sampling, all cohort members were nominally healthy, though unrecorded immune exposures were likely present. The donor tested CMV seronegative, placing the donor among the roughly 340 seronegative members of the cohort. A peripheral blood sample was collected from each donor, and TCR beta sequencing was performed on peripheral blood mononuclear cells. Genomic DNA was extracted from the blood cell samples with the Qiagen DNeasy Blood Extraction Kit. Library construction relied on the immunoSEQ multiplex PCR assay. For the multiplex PCR, a mixture combining 60 forward primers for TCR Vbeta segments and 13 reverse primers for TCR Jbeta segments was used. The CDR3 region of rearranged TCR beta genes was amplified from genomic DNA by a multiplex PCR assay. On the Illumina HiSeq System, the amplified TCR beta libraries were sequenced as 87-base-pair reads. The source study handled its data this way. In a later analysis, roughly 80 million unique TCR beta chains were counted across the roughly 670 repertoires, and around 10 million of these chains were shared by at least two donors. A nearest-neighbor algorithm error-corrected the raw reads and collapsed the reads into unique sequences, merging closely related sequences to remove PCR and sequencing errors. V, D and J gene segments were assigned by aligning CDR3 sequences to IMGT reference sequences. Each retained sequence needed at least a six-nucleotide match to both a V gene segment and a J gene segment. A rearrangement counted as productive if the CDR3 had no stop codons and remained in frame with V and J, and every other rearrangement counted as non-productive. Following IMGT convention, CDR3 was defined as the stretch from the second conserved V-encoded cysteine to the conserved J-encoded phenylalanine. The earlier analysis of 587 of the donors excluded sequences that lacked an unambiguous match to a single V gene segment. An earlier analysis of fewer than 650 of the donors classified V segments as functional when productive rearrangements were above 56.7% and as segregating when the standard deviation between donors was above 5%. A statistical classification framework was developed to diagnose cytomegalovirus status using the catalog of TCR beta chain sequences. In a later analysis, V and J genes were assigned by comparing TCR nucleotide sequences against IMGT/GENE-DB human TR gene sequences. Using the TCRdist pipeline, a later analysis assigned CDR3 sequences along with most-parsimonious VDJ recombination scenarios. In a later analysis, each TCR beta chain was defined by its CDR3 amino acid sequence together with its V-gene family, and reads lacking a unique V-gene family were excluded. A later analysis removed roughly 590 highly shared, low-generation-probability nucleotide sequences to deal with suspected cross-contamination and a sequencing artifact. In a later analysis, a clonal expansion index was calculated for each public chain from normalized within-repertoire ranks of inferred template counts. A later analysis computed generation probabilities with a VDJ recombination model fitted to out-of-frame rearrangements, and checked the results against IGoR. In a later analysis, hypergeometric tests were used to score TCR-TCR, TCR-HLA and TCR-CMV co-occurrence, with a repertoire-size bias correction applied to TCR pairs. In a later analysis, false discovery rates were estimated by permuting HLA or CMV assignments 20 times. In a later analysis, co-occurring TCRs were grouped using DBSCAN, with TCRdist sequence similarity added in when clustering inside HLA-allele-positive subsets. Repertoires with fewer than 30,000 or more than 120,000 public chains were left out of co-occurrence clustering, as were about five repertoires with anomalous nucleotide sharing. This immuneACCESS table, as held by TCRdb, lists in-frame sequences with V and J called but not all clones. Of the missing ones, under half trace to an unresolved V gene in checked studies; the others have no known cause. V and J calls and clone size are those listed in that table; D and trimming were worked out from the DNA. This sample lists roughly 99,000 clones; around 67% were detected once. Roughly 1.8% of the sample belongs to the ten largest clones.

The V gene is TRBV30 and the J gene is TRBJ2-5; the D gene is perhaps TRBD1, on 6 matching bases. The sample taken for sequencing was PBMCs. This TCR was sampled from a male donor in good health and CMV-seronegative. The CDR3 reads as follows: CAWSVPGTRKETQYF. The DNA is as follows: TGTGCCTGGAGTGTACCCGGGACACGGAAAGAGACCCAGTACTTC.